This T cell receptor (beta chain) stems from a study of molecular identifiers for immune sequencing clone quantification. Bulk TCR libraries were made with methods that had been previously described and with listed TCR primers. TCRdb fed the PCR reads into MiXCR, producing one record per CDR3 protein. Of about 35,000 distinct CDR3 sequences listed, approximately 19% are singletons. The CDR3 is 16 amino acids. Germline V gene lookup returns CDR1 LGHNA and CDR2 YSLEER. With 0 bases clipped from V and 6 bases from J, the junction kept 5 bases outside the gene matches. At least ten counts were recorded for this clonotype.

The sequence was obtained from a human donor in good health. Some libraries in this study had Jurkat cell RNA spiked in. The chain combines TRBV4-3 with TRBJ2-3, with TRBD1 identical over 11 bases. The specimen sequenced was naive CD8+ T cells from blood, with Jurkat cell RNA spiked in. Subset specified: FACS-sorted CD8+CD4-CCR7+CD45RA+ naive T cells. The DNA for the CDR3 is TGCGCCAGCAGCCAAGACCGGGACAGGGGGTTTGATACGCAGTATTTT. Translated, it gives CASSQDRDRGFDTQYF.